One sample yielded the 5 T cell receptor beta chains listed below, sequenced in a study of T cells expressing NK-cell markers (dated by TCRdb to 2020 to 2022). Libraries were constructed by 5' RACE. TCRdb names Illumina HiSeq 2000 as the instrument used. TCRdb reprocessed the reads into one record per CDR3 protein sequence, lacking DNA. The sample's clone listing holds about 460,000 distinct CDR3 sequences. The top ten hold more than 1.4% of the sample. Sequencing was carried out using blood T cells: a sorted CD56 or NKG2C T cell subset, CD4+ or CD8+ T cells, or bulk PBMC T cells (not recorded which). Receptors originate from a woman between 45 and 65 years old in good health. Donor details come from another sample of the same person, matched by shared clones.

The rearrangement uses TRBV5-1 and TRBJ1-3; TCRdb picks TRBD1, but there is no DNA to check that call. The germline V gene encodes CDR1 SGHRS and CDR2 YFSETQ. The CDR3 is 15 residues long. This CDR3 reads CASRKGADFGNTIYF. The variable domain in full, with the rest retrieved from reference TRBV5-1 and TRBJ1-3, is KAGVTQTPRYLIKTRGQQVTLSCSPISGHRSVSWYQQTPGQGLQFLFEYFSETQRNKGNFPGRFSGRQFSNSRSEMNVSTLELGDSALYLCASRKGADFGNTIYFGEGSWLTVV.

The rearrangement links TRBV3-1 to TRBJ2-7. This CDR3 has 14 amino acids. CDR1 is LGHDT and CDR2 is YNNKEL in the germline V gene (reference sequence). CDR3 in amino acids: CASTPTLASYEQYF.

CDR3 loop: CASSLSAVPNGELFF. The V gene is TRBV7-8, the J gene TRBJ2-2; the TCRdb call, TRBD1, lacks DNA for checking. This CDR3 has 15 residues. Germline V lookup: CDR1 SGHVS, CDR2 FQNEAQ.

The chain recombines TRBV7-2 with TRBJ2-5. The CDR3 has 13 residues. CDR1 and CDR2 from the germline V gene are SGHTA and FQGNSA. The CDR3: CASSPRSLGLQYF.

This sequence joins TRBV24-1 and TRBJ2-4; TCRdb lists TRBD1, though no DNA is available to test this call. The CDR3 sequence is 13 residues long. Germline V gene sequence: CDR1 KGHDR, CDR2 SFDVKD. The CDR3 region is CATSDPGKNIQYF.